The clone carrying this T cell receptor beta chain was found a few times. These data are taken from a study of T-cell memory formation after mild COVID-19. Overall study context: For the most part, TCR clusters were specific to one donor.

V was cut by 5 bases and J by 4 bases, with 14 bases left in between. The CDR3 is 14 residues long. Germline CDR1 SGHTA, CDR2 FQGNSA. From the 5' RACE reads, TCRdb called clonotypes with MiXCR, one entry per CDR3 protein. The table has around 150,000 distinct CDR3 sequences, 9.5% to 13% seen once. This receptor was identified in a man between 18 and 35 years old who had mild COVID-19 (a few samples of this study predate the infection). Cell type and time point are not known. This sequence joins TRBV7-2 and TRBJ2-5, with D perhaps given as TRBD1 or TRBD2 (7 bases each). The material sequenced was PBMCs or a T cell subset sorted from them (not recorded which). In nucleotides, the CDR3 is TGTGCCAGCAGCCAGGGGGGGCGGGGAGAGACCCAGTACTTC. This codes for CASSQGGRGETQYF. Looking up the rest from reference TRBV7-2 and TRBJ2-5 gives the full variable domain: GAGVSQSPSNKVTEKGKDVELRCDPISGHTALYWYRQSLGQGLEFLIYFQGNSAPDKSGLPSDRFSAERTGGSVSTLTIQRTQQEDSAVYLCASSQGGRGETQYFGPGTRLLVL.